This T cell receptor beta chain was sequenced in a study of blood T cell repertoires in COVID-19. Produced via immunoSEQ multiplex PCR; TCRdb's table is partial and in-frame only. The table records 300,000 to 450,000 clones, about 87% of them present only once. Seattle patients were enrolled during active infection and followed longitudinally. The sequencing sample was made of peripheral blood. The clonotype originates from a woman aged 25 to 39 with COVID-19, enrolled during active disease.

The CDR3 sequence is CASSLEAAGGRPDTQYF. For the CDR3, the DNA is TGTGCCAGCAGCTTAGAGGCAGCGGGAGGGCGGCCAGATACGCAGTATTTT. The chain couples TRBV11-3 to TRBJ2-3; 10 nucleotides line up with TRBD2. CDR3 length equals 17 residues. Unmatched junction bases numbered 7, after V lost 0 bases and J lost 4 bases. Germline V gene lookup returns CDR1 SGHNT and CDR2 YENEEA.